Listed here are 26 T cell receptor beta chains from one sample, sequenced in a study of spatial heterogeneity in lung cancer (dated by TCRdb to about 2019). Per the publication, the time point label means: blood at routine non-recurrence follow-up after resection. The method behind the library was 5' RACE. The reads were generated on a NextSeq 500. Using fastp at Q25 and MiXCR, TCRdb reprocessed the public reads and kept productive beta chains. When rows share a CDR3 protein, they turn into one entry using the most common DNA and genes. The table for this sample lists some 36,000 distinct CDR3 sequences; roughly 8% of them were counted only once. Around a tenth of the sample is taken by the ten largest. The source was PBMCs, collected at follow-up. All receptors derive from a male donor with early-stage non-small cell lung cancer.

This clonotype has a count of ten or more. The rearrangement joins TRBV7-9 to TRBJ1-1; possibly TRBD1 for D (6 bases). V lost 3 bases to trimming and J lost 1 base, with 9 bases between them. The germline V gene encodes CDR1 SEHNR and CDR2 FQNEAQ (reference sequence). The CDR3 extends over 14 amino acids. The DNA for the CDR3 is TGTGCCAGCAGCTTGGGGACATCGAACACTGAAGCTTTCTTT. Protein: CASSLGTSNTEAFF.

This clonotype was found many times. The rearrangement uses TRBV19 and TRBJ2-5; D possibly corresponds to TRBD2 (6 bases). Trimming removed 0 bases from V and 4 bases from J, with 9 bases in between. The CDR3 covers 14 residues. Germline CDR1 reads LNHDA; CDR2 reads SQIVND (reference sequence). The CDR3 DNA follows: TGTGCCAGTAGTATAGATCGGGGGAGAGAGACCCAGTACTTC. It is translated as CASSIDRGRETQYF.

This clonotype was detected a few times. The rearrangement links TRBV2 to TRBJ2-7; 7 nucleotides line up with TRBD1. V lost 5 bases to trimming and J lost 3 bases; unmatched junction nucleotides: 10. CDR3 length: 15 residues. Germline V gene sequence: CDR1 SNHLY, CDR2 FYNNEI. The DNA of the CDR3 is TGTGCCAGCAGTAACGACAGGGCAAAGTTCTACGAGCAGTACTTC. As protein: CASSNDRAKFYEQYF.

This clonotype was detected many times. The chain recombines TRBV7-6 with TRBJ1-6; D uncertain. The CDR3 runs to 13 residues. Germline CDR1 and CDR2: SGHVS and FNYEAQ. Trimming took 5 bases from V and 7 from J, leaving 9 bases between them. The CDR3 nucleotides read TGTGCCAGCAGCCCCATTGAGAATTCACCCCTCCACTTT. Its protein is CASSPIENSPLHF. The entire variable domain, with the rest obtained from reference TRBV7-6 and TRBJ1-6, is as follows: GAGVSQSPRYKVTKRGQDVALRCDPISGHVSLYWYRQALGQGPEFLTYFNYEAQQDKSGLPNDRFSAERPEGSISTLTIQRTEQRDSAMYRCASSPIENSPLHFGNGTRLTVT.

There are many counts of this clonotype. The chain is built from TRBV21-1 and TRBJ1-1. TRBV21-1 is a recognized pseudogene. This CDR3 region has 18 residues. The CDR3 DNA is TGTGCCAGCAGCAAAGCTTCTGGAGCTACTTTTATGAACACTGAAGCTTTCTTT. This gives the protein CASSKASGATFMNTEAFF.

This clonotype was observed a handful of times. V usage is TRBV7-3 and J usage is TRBJ2-4; TRBD2 matches at 10 bases. Looked up from germline, CDR1 is SGHTA and CDR2 is FQGTGA. V gave up 5 bases and J gave up 8 bases; unmatched junction bases: 6. The CDR3 consists of 14 residues. CDR3 DNA sequence: TGTGCCAGCAGCCCGGGGACTAGCGTGGACATTCAGTACTTC. Encoded protein: CASSPGTSVDIQYF.

V is TRBV6-1 and J is TRBJ2-3, with D unclear. Germline CDR1 and CDR2: MNHNS and SASEGT. Trimming shortened V by 6 bases and J by 0 bases, and 16 bases separated the two germline ends. The CDR3 totals 16 residues. CDR3 sequence reads: CASSASRQTSTDTQYF. CDR3 in DNA: TGTGCCAGCAGCGCTTCTAGACAAACTAGCACAGATACGCAGTATTTT.

There are many counts of this clonotype. The chain combines TRBV12-3 or TRBV12-4 with TRBJ1-4; D perhaps matches TRBD1 (5 bases). The ends were cut back, 5 bases at V and 6 bases at J, with 13 bases in the middle. The CDR3 is 14 residues long. The CDR3 nucleotides read TGTGCCAGCAGTCTGGGACCGGGGGATGAAAAACTGTTTTTT. Translating gives CASSLGPGDEKLFF.

V and J are TRBV13 and TRBJ2-5; 7 bases map to TRBD1. Looked up from germline, CDR1 is PRHDT and CDR2 is FYEKMQ (reference sequence). The CDR3 runs 14 residues. V lost 4 bases to trimming and J lost 3 bases; unmatched junction nucleotides: 5. CDR3 region: CASSWDRSEETQYF. The DNA for the CDR3 is TGTGCCAGCAGCTGGGACAGATCCGAAGAGACCCAGTACTTC.

This clonotype came up many times. V and J are TRBV19 and TRBJ1-5, with D unresolved. The CDR3 loop spans 15 amino acids. The V gene lost 4 bases and the J gene lost 1 base, with 11 bases spanning the gap. CDR1 is LNHDA and CDR2 is SQIVND in the germline V gene (reference sequence). CDR3 bases: TGTGCCAGTAGTAGAAGGGCGGGCAGCAATCAGCCCCAGCATTTT. It codes for CASSRRAGSNQPQHF. The full variable domain, in which reference TRBV19 and TRBJ1-5 provide the parts outside the CDR3, is DGGITQSPKYLFRKEGQNVTLSCEQNLNHDAMYWYRQDPGQGLRLIYYSQIVNDFQKGDIAEGYSVSREKKESFPLTVTSAQKNPTAFYLCASSRRAGSNQPQHFGDGTRLSIL.

This clonotype was detected ten times or more. The chain joins TRBV14 to TRBJ1-5; a weak D match, TRBD1 (5 bases). Trimming removed 6 bases at V and 5 bases at J, with 14 bases between. Per the germline V gene, CDR1 is SGHDN and CDR2 is FVKESK. This CDR3 is 14 amino acids long. CDR3 region: CASSQTGPHQPQHF. In nucleotides, the CDR3 is TGTGCCAGCAGTCAAACAGGCCCTCATCAGCCCCAGCATTTT.

The chain employs TRBV5-1 and TRBJ1-1; unclear D gene. V gave up 2 bases and J gave up 4 bases, with 12 bases separating them. The CDR3 length is 14 residues. CDR1 and CDR2 (germline): SGHRS, YFSETQ. The CDR3 coding sequence is TGCGCCAGCAGCTTTATGGAAGGAGGCACTGAAGCTTTCTTT. Protein: CASSFMEGGTEAFF.

Ten or more counts support this clonotype. The chain is built from TRBV7-3 and TRBJ1-1; D gene unclear. V gave up 3 bases and J gave up 6 bases, with 17 bases separating them. CDR3 size: 15 residues. In germline, CDR1 is SGHTA, CDR2 FQGTGA. The CDR3 sequence is CASSFGQEGASEAFF. The DNA for the CDR3 is TGTGCCAGCAGCTTCGGTCAGGAGGGCGCTTCTGAAGCTTTCTTT.

This clonotype was seen repeatedly, ten times or more. The genes are TRBV20-1 and TRBJ2-1; D may match TRBD1 or TRBD2 (6 bases each). The CDR3 totals 12 residues. The V gene lost 5 bases and the J gene lost 5 bases, with 10 bases spanning the gap. Germline CDR1 and CDR2: DFQATT and SNEGSKA (reference sequence). Written as DNA, the CDR3 is TGCAGTGCTCCGGGGGACAACAATGAGCAGTTCTTC. Amino acid sequence: CSAPGDNNEQFF.

This clonotype occurred many times. The V call is TRBV29-1, the J call TRBJ2-2; D call uncertain. The CDR3 has 14 residues. The V end lost 7 bases, the J end lost 2 bases, and 14 bases lay between the germline ends. CDR1 is SQVTM, CDR2 ANQGSEA, per germline. As DNA, the CDR3 is TGCAGCGCATCGACACCACTTAACACCGGGGAGCTGTTTTTT. Translated: CSASTPLNTGELFF.

This clonotype has ten or more counts. This chain connects TRBV11-2 to TRBJ2-5; D may be TRBD1 (6 bases). Trimming pared 4 bases from V and 7 bases from J, leaving 7 bases between. CDR1 and CDR2 from the germline V gene are SGHAT and FQNNGV. The CDR3 is 11 amino acids. CDR3 amino acids: CASSSTGTQYF. The CDR3 nucleotides are TGTGCCAGCAGCTCGACAGGGACCCAGTACTTC.

This clonotype was detected ten times or more. The CDR3 sequence is CASSPGEESGYTF. The CDR3 nucleotides are TGTGCCAGCTCACCAGGGGAGGAAAGTGGCTACACCTTC. This chain uses TRBV18 with TRBJ1-2; D ambiguous. Germline CDR1 is KGHSH and CDR2 is LQKENI. This CDR3 has 13 residues. Trimming pared 2 bases from V and 7 bases from J, leaving 11 bases between.

This clonotype was detected ten times or more. This sequence joins TRBV20-1 and TRBJ2-1, with D perhaps matching TRBD1 (6 bases). Trimming cost V 0 bases and J 6 bases, with 9 bases left between them. The CDR3 has 13 residues. CDR1 is DFQATT and CDR2 is SNEGSKA in the germline V gene (reference sequence). The chain's CDR3 is CSARDGDTNEQFF. Written as DNA, the CDR3 is TGCAGTGCTAGAGATGGGGACACCAATGAGCAGTTCTTC.

This clonotype was counted ten times or more. The chain uses TRBV20-1 and TRBJ1-6; TRBD1 might be the D (6 bases). V shed 6 bases and J shed 10 bases, with 16 bases lying between them. CDR3 length equals 13 residues. Looked up from germline, CDR1 is DFQATT and CDR2 is SNEGSKA (reference sequence). The CDR3, as DNA: TGCAGTGCAGTCCGGGACAAATACTCACCCCTCCACTTT. Translated, it gives CSAVRDKYSPLHF.

This clonotype was seen at least ten times. J is TRBJ1-5 and V is TRBV20-1; TRBD1 aligns across 7 bases. CDR3 length: 17 residues. Germline V lookup: CDR1 DFQATT, CDR2 SNEGSKA (reference sequence). The ends lost 3 bases at V and 6 bases at J; junction bases unmatched: 17. The CDR3 protein is CSASRGQQGGFSQPQHF. The CDR3 DNA reads as TGCAGTGCTAGTAGGGGGCAACAGGGAGGATTTTCTCAGCCCCAGCATTTT.

This clonotype has at least ten counts. The chain joins TRBV6-6 to TRBJ2-1; 10 positions match TRBD2. The germline V gene encodes CDR1 MNHNY and CDR2 SVGAGI (reference sequence). This CDR3 is 17 amino acids long. J lost 6 bases, V lost 7 bases, and 15 bases had no gene match. The CDR3 DNA follows: TGTGCCAGCATCAGGGGAGGAGCGGGGGGGGCCTCCAATGAGCAGTTCTTC. Residues: CASIRGGAGGASNEQFF.

At least ten counts were recorded for this clonotype. The chain carries TRBV2 and TRBJ1-6, with 8 bases fitting TRBD1. The CDR3 has 14 residues. CDR1 is SNHLY, CDR2 FYNNEI, per germline. The junction had 4 bases not matched to a gene; V was cut back by 5 bases and J by 7 bases. The CDR3 bases are TGTGCCAGCAGTAGGACAGGGCGGAATTCACCCCTCCACTTT. It yields the protein CASSRTGRNSPLHF. Filled out from reference TRBV2 and TRBJ1-6, the complete variable domain reads EPEVTQTPSHQVTQMGQEVILRCVPISNHLYFYWYRQILGQKVEFLVSFYNNEISEKSEIFDDQFSVERPDGSNFTLKIRSTKLEDSAMYFCASSRTGRNSPLHFGNGTRLTVT.

This clonotype was detected ten times or more. One end of the junction does not line up with germline, which may come from a read error. V usage is TRBV7-7 and J usage is TRBJ2-1; 7 bases align to TRBD2. CDR3 size: 17 residues. Germline CDR1 and CDR2: SSHAT and FNYEAQ (reference sequence). CDR3 protein: CASSSGSLATSYNEQFF. The CDR3 DNA is TGTGCTAGCAGCTCTGGGTCACTAGCGACCTCCTACAATGAGCAGTTCTTC.

This clonotype came up many times. V and J are TRBV29-1 and TRBJ2-5; no clear D gene. Germline V gene lookup returns CDR1 SQVTM and CDR2 ANQGSEA. Trimming left V 3 bases short and J 4 bases short, with 9 bases between. The CDR3 has 12 residues. The CDR3 bases are TGCAGCGTTGAGGGGTCCGGAGAGACCCAGTACTTC. Protein product: CSVEGSGETQYF.

In this sample, this clonotype turned up many times. The chain joins TRBV12-3 or TRBV12-4 to TRBJ2-1; TRBD2 agrees at 10 bases. The CDR3 has 15 amino acids. V shed 3 bases, J shed 6 bases, and the junction held 5 bases outside the gene matches. CDR3 sequence reads: CASSLVLAGVNEQFF. The DNA for the CDR3 is TGTGCCAGCAGTTTGGTGCTAGCGGGGGTCAATGAGCAGTTCTTC.

This clonotype was recorded at least ten times. The chain links TRBV12-3 or TRBV12-4 to TRBJ2-5, with TRBD1 matching 9 bases. This CDR3 is built from 14 residues. V gave up 5 bases and J gave up 5 bases; unmatched junction bases: 6. The CDR3 loop is CASSQGQGIETQYF. CDR3 nucleotide sequence: TGTGCCAGCAGTCAGGGACAGGGTATCGAGACCCAGTACTTC.